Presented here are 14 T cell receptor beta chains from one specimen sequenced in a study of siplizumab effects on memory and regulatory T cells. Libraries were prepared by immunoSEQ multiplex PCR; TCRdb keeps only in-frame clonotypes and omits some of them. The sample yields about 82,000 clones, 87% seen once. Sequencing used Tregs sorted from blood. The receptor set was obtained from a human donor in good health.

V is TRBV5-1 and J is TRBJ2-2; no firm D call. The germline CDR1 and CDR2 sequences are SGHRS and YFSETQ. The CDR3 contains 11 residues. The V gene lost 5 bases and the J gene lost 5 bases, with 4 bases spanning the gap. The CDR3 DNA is TGCGCCAGCAGTTTTACCGGGGAGCTGTTTTTT. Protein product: CASSFTGELFF.

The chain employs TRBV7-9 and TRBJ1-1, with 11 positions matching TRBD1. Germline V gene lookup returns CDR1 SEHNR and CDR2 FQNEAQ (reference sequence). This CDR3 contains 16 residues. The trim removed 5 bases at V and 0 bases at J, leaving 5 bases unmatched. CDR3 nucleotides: TGTGCCAGCAGCCTCGGACAGGGGGCGGTGAACACTGAAGCTTTCTTT. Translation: CASSLGQGAVNTEAFF.

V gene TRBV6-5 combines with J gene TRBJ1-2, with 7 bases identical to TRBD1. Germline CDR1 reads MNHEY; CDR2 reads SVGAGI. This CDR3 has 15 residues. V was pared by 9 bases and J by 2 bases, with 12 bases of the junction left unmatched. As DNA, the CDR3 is TGTGCCAGTGGAGCCCGGACAGGCTACAACTATGGCTACACCTTC. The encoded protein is CASGARTGYNYGYTF.

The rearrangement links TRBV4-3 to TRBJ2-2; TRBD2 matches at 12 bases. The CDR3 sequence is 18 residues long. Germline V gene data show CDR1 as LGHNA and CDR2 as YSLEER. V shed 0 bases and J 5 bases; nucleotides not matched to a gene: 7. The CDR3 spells CASSQDLAGGPFTGELFF. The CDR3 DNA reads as TGCGCCAGCAGCCAAGATCTAGCGGGGGGGCCGTTTACCGGGGAGCTGTTTTTT.

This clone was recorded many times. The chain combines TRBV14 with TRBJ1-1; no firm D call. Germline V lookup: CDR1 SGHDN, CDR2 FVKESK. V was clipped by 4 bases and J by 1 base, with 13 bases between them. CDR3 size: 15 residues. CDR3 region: CASSLEGGRNTEAFF. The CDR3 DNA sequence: TGTGCCAGCAGCCTGGAGGGAGGGAGGAACACTGAAGCTTTCTTT.

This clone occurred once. Written as DNA, the CDR3 is TGTGCCAGCAGTACCTTGGGGACAGGGGATATGACCTTC. It translates to CASSTLGTGDMTF. The chain links TRBV6-1 to TRBJ1-2, with TRBD1 matching over 10 bases. Trimming cost V 5 bases and J 14 bases; bases outside gene matches: 11. Germline-derived CDR1 and CDR2 are MNHNS and SASEGT. The CDR3 extends over 13 amino acids.

CDR3 region: CASSQGQASGTQYF. Written as DNA, the CDR3 is TGTGCCAGCAGCCAAGGGCAGGCTAGTGGGACCCAGTACTTC. This rearrangement joins TRBV14 to TRBJ2-5; the D is unclear. This CDR3 has 14 residues. Trimming took off 1 base at V and 7 bases at J, with 13 bases between the two ends. Germline V CDR1 and CDR2: SGHDN, FVKESK.

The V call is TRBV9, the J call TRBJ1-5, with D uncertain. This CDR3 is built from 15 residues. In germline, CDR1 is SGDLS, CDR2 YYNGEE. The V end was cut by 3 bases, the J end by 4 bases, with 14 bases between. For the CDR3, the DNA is TGTGCCAGCAGCGCTGGGGTGCATCCTAATCAGCCCCAGCATTTT. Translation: CASSAGVHPNQPQHF.

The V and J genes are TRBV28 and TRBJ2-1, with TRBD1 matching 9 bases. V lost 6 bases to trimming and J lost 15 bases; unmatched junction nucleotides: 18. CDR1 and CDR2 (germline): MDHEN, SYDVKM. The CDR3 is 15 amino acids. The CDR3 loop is CASRTSRDRVWRMFF. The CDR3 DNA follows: TGTGCCAGCAGAACATCCCGGGACAGGGTGTGGAGGATGTTCTTC.

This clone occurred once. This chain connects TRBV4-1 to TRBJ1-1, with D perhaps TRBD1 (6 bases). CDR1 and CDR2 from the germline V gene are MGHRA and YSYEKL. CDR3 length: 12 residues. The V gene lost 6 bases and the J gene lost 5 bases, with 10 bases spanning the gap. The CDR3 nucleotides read TGCGCCAGCAGACAGGGAGGAACTGAAGCTTTCTTT. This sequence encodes CASRQGGTEAFF.

The CDR3 DNA reads TGTGCCAGCAGGGGCGACATTACTGAGCAGTTCTTC. This gives the protein CASRGDITEQFF. The J gene is TRBJ2-1, the V gene TRBV2; D gene uncertain. V dropped 6 bases and J dropped 9 bases, with 12 bases sitting between them. This CDR3 comprises 12 residues. The germline gives CDR1 SNHLY, CDR2 FYNNEI.

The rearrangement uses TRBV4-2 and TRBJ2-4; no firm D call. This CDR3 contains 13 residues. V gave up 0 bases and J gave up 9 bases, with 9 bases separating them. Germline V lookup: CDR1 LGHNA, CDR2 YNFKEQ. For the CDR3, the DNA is TGTGCCAGCAGCCAAGATACGGCTGGCATTCAGTACTTC. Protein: CASSQDTAGIQYF.

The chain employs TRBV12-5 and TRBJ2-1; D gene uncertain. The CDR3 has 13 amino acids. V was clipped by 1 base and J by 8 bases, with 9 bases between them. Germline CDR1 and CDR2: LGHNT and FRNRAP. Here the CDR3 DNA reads TGTGCTAGTGGTTTGGCCCAAATCCATGAGCAGTTCTTC. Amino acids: CASGLAQIHEQFF.

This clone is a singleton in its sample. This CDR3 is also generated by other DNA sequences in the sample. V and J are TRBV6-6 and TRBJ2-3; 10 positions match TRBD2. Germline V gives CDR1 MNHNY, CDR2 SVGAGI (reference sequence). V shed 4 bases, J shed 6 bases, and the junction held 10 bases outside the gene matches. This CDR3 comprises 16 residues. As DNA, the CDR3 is TGTGCCAGCAGTTTCCAAACTAGCGGGGCTACGGATACGCAGTATTTT. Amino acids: CASSFQTSGATDTQYF.